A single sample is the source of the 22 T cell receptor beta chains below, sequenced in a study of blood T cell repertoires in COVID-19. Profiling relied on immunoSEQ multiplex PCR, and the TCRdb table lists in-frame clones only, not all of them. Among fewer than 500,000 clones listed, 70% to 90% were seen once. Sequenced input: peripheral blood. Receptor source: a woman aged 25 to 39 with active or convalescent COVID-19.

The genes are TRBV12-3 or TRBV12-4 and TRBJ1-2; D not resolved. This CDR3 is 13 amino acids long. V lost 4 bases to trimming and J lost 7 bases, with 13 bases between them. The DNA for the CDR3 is TGTGCCAGCAGTTCCCCCCCTCCGCGTGGCTACACCTTC. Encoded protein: CASSSPPPRGYTF.

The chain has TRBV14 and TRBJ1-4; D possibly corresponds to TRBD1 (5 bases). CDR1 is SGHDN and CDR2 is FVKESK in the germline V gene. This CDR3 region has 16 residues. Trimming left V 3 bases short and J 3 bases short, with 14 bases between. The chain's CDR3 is CASSHQQEGSNEKLFF. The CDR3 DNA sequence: TGTGCCAGCAGCCACCAACAGGAGGGGTCTAATGAAAAACTGTTTTTT.

As DNA, the CDR3 is TGCGCCAGCAGCCATGGGGGGGCTTCCAACACTGAAGCTTTCTTT. It codes for CASSHGGASNTEAFF. The chain carries TRBV4-1 and TRBJ1-1; the D gene is possibly TRBD1 (6 bases). Germline CDR1 and CDR2: MGHRA and YSYEKL. Trimming shortened V by 3 bases and J by 2 bases, and 13 bases separated the two germline ends. This CDR3 has 15 amino acids.

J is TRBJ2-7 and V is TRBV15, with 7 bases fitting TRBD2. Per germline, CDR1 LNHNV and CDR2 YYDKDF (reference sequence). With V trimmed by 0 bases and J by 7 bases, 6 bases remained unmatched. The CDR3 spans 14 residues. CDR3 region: CATSRDVGEGEQYF. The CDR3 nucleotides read TGTGCCACCAGCAGAGATGTAGGGGAGGGTGAGCAGTACTTC.

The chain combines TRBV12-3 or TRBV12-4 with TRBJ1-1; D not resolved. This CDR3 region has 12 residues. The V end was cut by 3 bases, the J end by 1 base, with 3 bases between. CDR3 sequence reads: CASSFRNTEAFF. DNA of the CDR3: TGTGCCAGCAGTTTCAGGAACACTGAAGCTTTCTTT.

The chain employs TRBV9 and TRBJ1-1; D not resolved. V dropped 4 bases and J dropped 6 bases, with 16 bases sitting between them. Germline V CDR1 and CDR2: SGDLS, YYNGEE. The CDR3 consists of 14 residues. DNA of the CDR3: TGTGCCAGCAGCCTCTTGACCGGGGTCGCTGAAGCTTTCTTT. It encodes CASSLLTGVAEAFF.

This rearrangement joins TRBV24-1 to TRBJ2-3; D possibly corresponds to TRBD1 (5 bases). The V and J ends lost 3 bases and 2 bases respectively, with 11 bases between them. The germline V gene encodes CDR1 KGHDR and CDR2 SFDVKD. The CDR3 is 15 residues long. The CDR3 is CATSDPDTNTDTQYF. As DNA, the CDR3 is TGTGCCACCAGTGATCCGGACACGAACACAGATACGCAGTATTTT.

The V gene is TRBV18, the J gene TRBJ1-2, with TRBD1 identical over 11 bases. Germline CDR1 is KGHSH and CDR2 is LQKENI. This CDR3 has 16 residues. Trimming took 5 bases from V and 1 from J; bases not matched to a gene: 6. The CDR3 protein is CASSSGQGGLNYGYTF. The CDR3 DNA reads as TGTGCCAGCTCATCGGGACAGGGGGGACTTAACTATGGCTACACCTTC.

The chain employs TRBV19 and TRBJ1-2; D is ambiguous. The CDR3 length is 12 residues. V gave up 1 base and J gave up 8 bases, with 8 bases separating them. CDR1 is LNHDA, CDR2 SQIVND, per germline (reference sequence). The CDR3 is CASSIAPGGYTF. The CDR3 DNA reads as TGTGCCAGTAGTATAGCCCCAGGCGGCTACACCTTC.

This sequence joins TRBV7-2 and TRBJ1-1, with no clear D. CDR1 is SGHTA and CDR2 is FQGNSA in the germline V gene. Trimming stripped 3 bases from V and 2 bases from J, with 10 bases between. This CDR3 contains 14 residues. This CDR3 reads CASSFFLDNTEAFF. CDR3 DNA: TGTGCCAGCAGCTTTTTTCTAGACAACACTGAAGCTTTCTTT.

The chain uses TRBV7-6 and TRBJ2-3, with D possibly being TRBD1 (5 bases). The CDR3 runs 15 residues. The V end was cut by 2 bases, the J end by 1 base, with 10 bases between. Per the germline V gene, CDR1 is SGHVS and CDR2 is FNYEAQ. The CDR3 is CASSLSIRGTDTQYF. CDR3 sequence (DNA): TGTGCCAGCAGCTTAAGCATCAGGGGCACAGATACGCAGTATTTT.

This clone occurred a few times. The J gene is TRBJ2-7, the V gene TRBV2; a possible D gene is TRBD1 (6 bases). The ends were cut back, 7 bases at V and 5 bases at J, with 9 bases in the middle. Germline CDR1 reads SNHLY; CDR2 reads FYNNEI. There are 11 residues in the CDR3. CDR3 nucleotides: TGTGCCAGCACAGGGGACAACGAGCAGTACTTC. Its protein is CASTGDNEQYF.

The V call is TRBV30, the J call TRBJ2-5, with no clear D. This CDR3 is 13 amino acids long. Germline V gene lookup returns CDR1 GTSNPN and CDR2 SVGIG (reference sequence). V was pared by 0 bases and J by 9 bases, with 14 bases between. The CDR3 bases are TGTGCCTGGAGTGTTAACGTCTTAGCATCCCAGTACTTC. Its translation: CAWSVNVLASQYF. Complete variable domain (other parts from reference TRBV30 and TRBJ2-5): SQTIHQWPATLVQPVGSPLSLECTVEGTSNPNLYWYRQAAGRGLQLLFYSVGIGQISSEVPQNLSASRPQDRQFILSSKKLLLSDSGFYLCAWSVNVLASQYFGPGTRLLVL.

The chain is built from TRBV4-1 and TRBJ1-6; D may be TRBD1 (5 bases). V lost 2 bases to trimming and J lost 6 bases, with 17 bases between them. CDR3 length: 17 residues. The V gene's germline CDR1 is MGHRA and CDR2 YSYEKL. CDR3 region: CASSQLAGQVLNSPLHF. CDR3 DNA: TGCGCCAGCAGCCAATTAGCGGGGCAGGTACTTAATTCACCCCTCCACTTT.

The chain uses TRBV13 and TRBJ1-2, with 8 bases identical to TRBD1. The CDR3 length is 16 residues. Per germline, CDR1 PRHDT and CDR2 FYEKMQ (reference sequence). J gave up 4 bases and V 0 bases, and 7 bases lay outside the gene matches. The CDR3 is CASSLGTGDLSYGYTF. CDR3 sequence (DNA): TGTGCCAGCAGCTTAGGGACAGGGGATCTTAGCTATGGCTACACCTTC.

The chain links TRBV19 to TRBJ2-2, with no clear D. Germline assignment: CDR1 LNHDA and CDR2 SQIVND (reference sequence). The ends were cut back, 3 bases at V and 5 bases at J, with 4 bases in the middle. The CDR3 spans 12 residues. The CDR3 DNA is TGTGCCAGTAGTATCTTGACCGGGGAGCTGTTTTTT. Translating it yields CASSILTGELFF.

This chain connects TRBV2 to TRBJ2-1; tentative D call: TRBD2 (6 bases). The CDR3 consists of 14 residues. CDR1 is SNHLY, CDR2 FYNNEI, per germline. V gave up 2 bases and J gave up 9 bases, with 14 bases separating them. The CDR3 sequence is CASSEIGGLGEQFF. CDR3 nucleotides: TGTGCCAGCAGTGAAATTGGGGGGTTGGGTGAGCAGTTCTTC. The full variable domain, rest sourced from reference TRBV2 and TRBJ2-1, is EPEVTQTPSHQVTQMGQEVILRCVPISNHLYFYWYRQILGQKVEFLVSFYNNEISEKSEIFDDQFSVERPDGSNFTLKIRSTKLEDSAMYFCASSEIGGLGEQFFGPGTRLTVL.

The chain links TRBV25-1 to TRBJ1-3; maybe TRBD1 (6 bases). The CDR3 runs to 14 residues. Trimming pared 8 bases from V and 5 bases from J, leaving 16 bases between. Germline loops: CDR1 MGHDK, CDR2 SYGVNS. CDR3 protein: CASAPGTSRNTIYF. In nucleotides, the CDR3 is TGTGCCAGCGCCCCCGGGACAAGTCGAAACACCATATATTTT.

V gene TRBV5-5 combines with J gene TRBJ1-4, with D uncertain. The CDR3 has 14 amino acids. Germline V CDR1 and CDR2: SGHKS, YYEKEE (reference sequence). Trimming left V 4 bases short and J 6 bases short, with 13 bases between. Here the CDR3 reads CASSTDTHDEKLFF. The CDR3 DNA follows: TGTGCCAGCAGCACCGACACGCACGATGAAAAACTGTTTTTT.

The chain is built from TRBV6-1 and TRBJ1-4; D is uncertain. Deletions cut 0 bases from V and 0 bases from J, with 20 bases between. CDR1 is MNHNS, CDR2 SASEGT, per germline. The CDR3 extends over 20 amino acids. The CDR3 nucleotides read TGTGCCAGCAGTGAAGCGCCCCGACCGATAACGGGGTCAACTAATGAAAAACTGTTTTTT. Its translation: CASSEAPRPITGSTNEKLFF.

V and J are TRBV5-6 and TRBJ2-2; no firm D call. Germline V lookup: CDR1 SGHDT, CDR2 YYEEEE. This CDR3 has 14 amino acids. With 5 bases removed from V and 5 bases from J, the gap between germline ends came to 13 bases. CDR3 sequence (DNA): TGTGCCAGCAGGACGATCGCCGGGACCGGGGAGCTGTTTTTT. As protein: CASRTIAGTGELFF.

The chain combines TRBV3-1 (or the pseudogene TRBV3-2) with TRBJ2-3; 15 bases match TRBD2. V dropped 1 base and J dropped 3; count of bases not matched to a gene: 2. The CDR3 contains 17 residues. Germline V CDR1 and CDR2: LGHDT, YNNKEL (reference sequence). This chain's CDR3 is CASSQAGLAGGTDTQYF. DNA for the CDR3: TGTGCCAGCAGCCAAGCCGGACTAGCGGGAGGGACAGATACGCAGTATTTT.